The clone carrying this TCR beta chain was seen only a few times. No antigen is known for it. The data belong to a study of blood T cells in healthy people across ages. Study-level findings and limits: Compared with aged donors, long-lived donors showed fewer expanded clones, suggesting selection.

V lost 2 bases, J lost 3 bases, and 9 bases lay in between. The V gene's germline CDR1 is SGHRS and CDR2 YFSETQ. This CDR3 region has 13 residues. Then a second PCR, running roughly 7 to 11 cycles, was carried out with a sample-barcoded 5' primer and a J-beta primer mix. Each CDR3 protein gets one entry after TCRdb re-called the 5' RACE reads with MiXCR. This table holds around 780,000 distinct CDR3 sequences, around a quarter found once. The sample was also reused in another study, on T cells of mothers and their children.

This TCR was sampled from a boy aged 10-17 years in good health. The chain has TRBV5-1 and TRBJ2-7, with D possibly being TRBD1 (6 bases). Sequencing was carried out using blood. CDR3 sequence: CASSFNRDYEQYF. The CDR3 DNA follows: TGCGCCAGCAGCTTCAACAGGGACTACGAGCAGTACTTC.